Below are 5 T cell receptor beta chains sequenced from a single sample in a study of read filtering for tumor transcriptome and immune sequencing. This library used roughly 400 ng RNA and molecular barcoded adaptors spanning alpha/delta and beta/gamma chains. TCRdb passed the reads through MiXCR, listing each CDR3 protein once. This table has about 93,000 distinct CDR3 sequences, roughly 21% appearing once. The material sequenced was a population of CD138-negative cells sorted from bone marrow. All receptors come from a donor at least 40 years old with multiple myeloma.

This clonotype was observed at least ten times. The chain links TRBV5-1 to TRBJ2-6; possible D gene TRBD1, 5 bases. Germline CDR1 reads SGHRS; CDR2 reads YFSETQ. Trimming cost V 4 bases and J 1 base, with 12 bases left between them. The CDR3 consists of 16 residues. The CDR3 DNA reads TGCGCCAGCAGCATATGGACAAGTTCTGGGGCCAACGTCCTGACTTTC. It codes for CASSIWTSSGANVLTF.

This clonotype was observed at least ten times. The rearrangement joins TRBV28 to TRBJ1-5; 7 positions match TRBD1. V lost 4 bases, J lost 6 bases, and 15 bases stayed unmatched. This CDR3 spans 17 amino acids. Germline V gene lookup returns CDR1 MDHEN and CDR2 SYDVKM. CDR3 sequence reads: CASSSNPLTGRGQPQHF. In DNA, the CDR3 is TGTGCCAGCAGTTCGAACCCCCTGACAGGGAGAGGTCAGCCCCAGCATTTT.

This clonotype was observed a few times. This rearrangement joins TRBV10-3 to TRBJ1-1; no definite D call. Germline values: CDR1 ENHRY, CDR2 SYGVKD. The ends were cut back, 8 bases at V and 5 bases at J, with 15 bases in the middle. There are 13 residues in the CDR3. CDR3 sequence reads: CAILEPGDTEAFF. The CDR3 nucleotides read TGTGCCATCTTGGAGCCTGGGGATACTGAAGCTTTCTTT.

The CDR3 sequence is CSVTTGSTGGYEQYF. Here the CDR3 DNA reads TGCAGCGTCACGACGGGTAGTACAGGGGGTTACGAGCAGTACTTC. The rearrangement uses TRBV29-1 and TRBJ2-7; 8 bases fit TRBD1. This CDR3 is built from 15 residues. V was pared by 6 bases and J by 4 bases, with 14 bases of the junction left unmatched. Germline CDR1 and CDR2: SQVTM and ANQGSEA.

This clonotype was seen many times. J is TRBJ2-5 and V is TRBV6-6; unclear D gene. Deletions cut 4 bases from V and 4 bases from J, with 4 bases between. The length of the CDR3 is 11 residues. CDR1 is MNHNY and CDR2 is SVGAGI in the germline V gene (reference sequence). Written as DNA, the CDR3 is TGTGCCAGCAGTTTTTTAGAGACCCAGTACTTC. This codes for CASSFLETQYF.